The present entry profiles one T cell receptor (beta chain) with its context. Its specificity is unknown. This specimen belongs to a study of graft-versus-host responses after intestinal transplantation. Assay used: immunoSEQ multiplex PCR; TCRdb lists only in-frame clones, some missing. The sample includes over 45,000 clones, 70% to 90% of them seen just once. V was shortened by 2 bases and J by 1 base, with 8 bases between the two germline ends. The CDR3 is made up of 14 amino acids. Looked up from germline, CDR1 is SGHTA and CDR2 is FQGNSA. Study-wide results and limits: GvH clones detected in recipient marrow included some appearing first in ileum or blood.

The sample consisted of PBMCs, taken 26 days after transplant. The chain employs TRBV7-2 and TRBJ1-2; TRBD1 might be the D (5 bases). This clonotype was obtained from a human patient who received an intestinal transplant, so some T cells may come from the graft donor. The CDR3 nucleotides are TGTGCCAGCAGCTTATACAGGATTAACTATGGCTACACCTTC. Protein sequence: CASSLYRINYGYTF.